This passage covers 4 T cell receptor beta chains from one sample sequenced in a study of cytomegalovirus exposure and HLA in healthy donors. Data came from immunoSEQ multiplex PCR; TCRdb stores just in-frame clones and leaves some out. The sample lists fewer than 350,000 clones; approximately 87% were seen once. Specimen: PBMCs. These receptors all stem from a woman younger than 35 in good health and CMV-seronegative.

This clone was recorded once. J is TRBJ1-1 and V is TRBV13; D is possibly TRBD1 (6 bases). V gave up 6 bases and J gave up 1 base, with 9 bases separating them. Germline V gene sequence: CDR1 PRHDT, CDR2 FYEKMQ (reference sequence). The CDR3 runs to 13 residues. The CDR3 region has the DNA TGTGCCAGCAGTTGGGGACAGAACACTGAAGCTTTCTTT. Protein product: CASSWGQNTEAFF.

The J gene is TRBJ2-4, the V gene TRBV5-6; TRBD1 might be the D (6 bases). The CDR3 consists of 15 residues. Per the germline V gene, CDR1 is SGHDT and CDR2 is YYEEEE. V lost 3 bases to trimming and J lost 0 bases, with 10 bases between them. CDR3 sequence (DNA): TGTGCCAGCAGCTCCGCGGACAGAGCCAAAAACATTCAGTACTTC. This translates into CASSSADRAKNIQYF.

The V call is TRBV4-1, the J call TRBJ1-2, with a tentative D call TRBD1 (6 bases). V lost 0 bases, J lost 4 bases, and 15 bases lay in between. This CDR3 has 16 amino acids. CDR1 and CDR2 (germline): MGHRA, YSYEKL. CDR3 region: CASSQDNQGLGYGYTF. In DNA, the CDR3 is TGCGCCAGCAGCCAAGATAACCAGGGGTTGGGCTATGGCTACACCTTC.

J is TRBJ1-2 and V is TRBV6-5; D unresolved. The CDR3 extends over 12 amino acids. Germline CDR1 and CDR2: MNHEY and SVGAGI. With 6 bases removed from V and 7 bases from J, the gap between germline ends came to 12 bases. The CDR3 loop is CASRRVGSGYTF. The CDR3 region has the DNA TGTGCCAGCAGAAGAGTCGGGTCTGGCTACACCTTC.